This TCR beta chain was sequenced in a study of spatial heterogeneity in lung cancer. Study overall: Unique TCR and UMI combinations averaged more than ten appearances each in raw reads. Broader study findings: Ubiquitous expanded tumor TCRs appeared in blood more at resection than follow-up.

This clonotype was found a few times. Its antigen is unknown. Documented time point: sample taken at primary tumor resection. Tumor, nontumor lung or frozen PBMC supplied whole RNA, sequenced without sorting. Every individual TCR cDNA molecule carried its own unique molecular identifier, which allowed correction of PCR and sequencing errors. One entry per CDR3 protein results from TCRdb running MiXCR on the 5' RACE reads. The sample holds approximately 66,000 distinct CDR3 sequences, about 6.6% seen once. Looked up from germline, CDR1 is DFQATT and CDR2 is SNEGSKA (reference sequence). V was shortened by 3 bases and J by 3 bases, with 12 bases between the two germline ends. The CDR3 totals 13 residues.

Sequences were derived from PBMCs, sampled at surgery. The origin of this receptor is a female donor with early-stage non-small cell lung cancer. The V gene is TRBV20-1, the J gene TRBJ2-7, with D possibly TRBD2 on 5 matching bases. The CDR3 DNA is TGCAGTGCTAGCGGACTGGAGGACTACGAGCAGTACTTC. This sequence encodes CSASGLEDYEQYF.